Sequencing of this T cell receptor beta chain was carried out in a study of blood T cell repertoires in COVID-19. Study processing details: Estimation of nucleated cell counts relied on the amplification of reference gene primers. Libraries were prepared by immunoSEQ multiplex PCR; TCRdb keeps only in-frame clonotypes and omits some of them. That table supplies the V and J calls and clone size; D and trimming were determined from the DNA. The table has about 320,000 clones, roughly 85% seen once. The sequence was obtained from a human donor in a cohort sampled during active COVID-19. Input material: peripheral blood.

The CDR3 sequence is CASSRDINTDTEAFF. As DNA, the CDR3 is TGTGCCAGCAGCCGGGATATAAACACGGACACTGAAGCTTTCTTT. This chain links TRBV6-1 with TRBJ1-1; D is uncertain. The CDR3 is 15 amino acids. Germline V gene data show CDR1 as MNHNS and CDR2 as SASEGT. V shed 6 bases and J shed 3 bases, with 17 bases lying between them.